The 27 T cell receptor beta chains below come from one sample, sequenced in a study of vaccination and CD4 T cells after COVID-19. Cultured CD4+ T cell DNA was sequenced using the Oncomine TCR Beta short-read assay. TCRdb ran MiXCR on the PCR reads and lists one entry per CDR3 protein. The sample shows thousands of distinct CDR3 sequences, around 67% of them seen only once. The treatment denotes: roughly 10-day PBMC culture with coronavirus spike peptide pools or control peptides (ViraFEST assay). These TCRs' antigens remain unknown. Source: CD4+ T cells from blood, cultured in vitro, taken before SARS-CoV-2 vaccination. These receptors came from a human donor who had recovered from COVID-19.

This clonotype was detected once. The rearrangement joins TRBV6-1 to TRBJ2-3; D unresolved. Trimming shortened V by 7 bases and J by 0 bases, and 14 bases separated the two germline ends. From germline, CDR1 is MNHNS and CDR2 SASEGT. This CDR3 spans 15 amino acids. The CDR3 DNA follows: TGTGCCAGCAATCGAGACCACCCTAGCACAGATACGCAGTATTTT. Protein product: CASNRDHPSTDTQYF.

The V and J genes are TRBV20-1 and TRBJ2-5, with 10 bases lining up with TRBD2. V gave up 4 bases and J gave up 4 bases; unmatched junction bases: 9. CDR1 and CDR2 (germline): DFQATT, SNEGSKA (reference sequence). The CDR3 covers 15 residues. CDR3 DNA: TGCAGTGCTACTCCCAGCGGGAGGGCCGCAGAGACCCAGTACTTC. This sequence encodes CSATPSGRAAETQYF.

The chain links TRBV20-1 to TRBJ2-7, with 7 positions matching TRBD2. The length of the CDR3 is 14 residues. Trimming cost V 1 base and J 6 bases; bases outside gene matches: 9. Germline V gives CDR1 DFQATT, CDR2 SNEGSKA (reference sequence). Here the CDR3 reads CSARVPGGIPEQYF. Written as DNA, the CDR3 is TGCAGTGCTAGAGTCCCGGGAGGTATTCCCGAGCAGTACTTC.

This clonotype was counted between two and nine times. One end of the junction does not line up with germline, which may come from a read error. This sequence joins TRBV20-1 and TRBJ1-2, with D possibly TRBD1 on 5 matching bases. The CDR3 is 14 amino acids. Germline values: CDR1 DFQATT, CDR2 SNEGSKA (reference sequence). The CDR3 protein is CSASAGSRNDGYTF. DNA of the CDR3: TGCAGTGCTAGTGCAGGGAGTCGTAACGATGGCTACACCTTC.

The V gene is TRBV15, the J gene TRBJ1-5; D may be TRBD1 (5 bases). The V gene's germline CDR1 is LNHNV and CDR2 YYDKDF (reference sequence). Deletions cut 7 bases from V and 0 bases from J, with 19 bases between. The CDR3 runs to 17 residues. The CDR3 reads CATTRGPPSYSNQPQHF. The CDR3 DNA follows: TGTGCCACCACGAGGGGTCCCCCTTCATATAGCAATCAGCCCCAGCATTTT.

V usage is TRBV20-1 and J usage is TRBJ2-7; D is perhaps TRBD2 (7 bases). CDR1 is DFQATT and CDR2 is SNEGSKA in the germline V gene (reference sequence). The CDR3 length is 15 residues. The V end lost 4 bases, the J end lost 5 bases, and 21 bases lay between the germline ends. The DNA of the CDR3 is TGCAGTGCTACGAGGGGGGGCAGGGACATGAACGAGCAGTACTTC. This sequence encodes CSATRGGRDMNEQYF.

In this sample, this clonotype turned up a few times. V usage is TRBV7-8 and J usage is TRBJ2-4; tentatively, D is TRBD2 (5 bases). The CDR3 totals 13 residues. In germline, CDR1 is SGHVS, CDR2 FQNEAQ. V lost 0 bases and J 13 bases, leaving 13 bases between the germline ends. CDR3 nucleotides: TGTGCCAGCAGCTTAGCGTCGCTAGCAATACAGTACTTC. Translating gives CASSLASLAIQYF.

This chain joins TRBV30 and TRBJ2-2; D is unresolved. Germline V gene sequence: CDR1 GTSNPN, CDR2 SVGIG (reference sequence). V was clipped by 3 bases and J by 0 bases, with 14 bases between them. The CDR3 is made up of 16 amino acids. CDR3 coding DNA: TGTGCCTGGAGGTCCTTTGCGGCTACGAACACCGGGGAGCTGTTTTTT. Protein product: CAWRSFAATNTGELFF.

The chain uses TRBV28 and TRBJ1-5; 8 positions match TRBD1. The CDR3 runs to 15 residues. J was trimmed by 7 bases and V by 3 bases; bases with no gene match: 8. Looked up from germline, CDR1 is MDHEN and CDR2 is SYDVKM. CDR3 residues: CASSFSRAGGQPQHF. DNA of the CDR3: TGTGCCAGCAGTTTTTCCCGGGCAGGGGGCCAGCCCCAGCATTTT.

This clonotype has just a few counts. This sequence joins TRBV15 and TRBJ1-3, with TRBD1 matching 7 bases. Germline V gene lookup returns CDR1 LNHNV and CDR2 YYDKDF (reference sequence). Unmatched junction bases numbered 5, after V lost 6 bases and J lost 0 bases. This CDR3 region has 15 residues. Here the CDR3 reads CATRDRKDSGNTIYF. In nucleotides, the CDR3 is TGTGCCACCAGGGACAGGAAGGACTCTGGAAACACCATATATTTT.

The V and J genes are TRBV10-3 and TRBJ2-7; 9 bases align to TRBD1. Germline values: CDR1 ENHRY, CDR2 SYGVKD. This CDR3 has 14 residues. V lost 6 bases to trimming and J lost 2 bases; unmatched junction nucleotides: 5. Here the CDR3 reads CAISPGQGTYEQYF. The CDR3 region has the DNA TGTGCCATCAGCCCGGGACAGGGTACCTACGAGCAGTACTTC.

This chain connects TRBV15 to TRBJ1-1, with D possibly being TRBD1 (5 bases). Germline-derived CDR1 and CDR2 are LNHNV and YYDKDF (reference sequence). Trimming stripped 3 bases from V and 4 bases from J, with 6 bases between. This CDR3 comprises 12 residues. The CDR3 bases are TGTGCCACCAGCAGGAGGGGCACTGAAGCTTTCTTT. Protein: CATSRRGTEAFF.

This rearrangement joins TRBV29-1 to TRBJ2-5; TRBD2 might be the D (6 bases). Germline lookup yields CDR1 SQVTM and CDR2 ANQGSEA. Trimming cost V 8 bases and J 5 bases, with 21 bases left between them. The CDR3 sequence is 14 residues long. The DNA of the CDR3 is TGCAGCCTCTCCGGAGGGGCGGGGCGGGAGACCCAGTACTTC. Residues: CSLSGGAGRETQYF.

The gene calls are TRBV5-1 and TRBJ2-5; 9 bases line up with TRBD1. V lost 7 bases and J lost 5; bases outside the gene matches: 15. The CDR3 covers 16 residues. Per the germline V gene, CDR1 is SGHRS and CDR2 is YFSETQ. In DNA, the CDR3 is TGCGCCAGCGTGAGGGGACAGGGCTTTGGAGGGGAGACCCAGTACTTC. The encoded protein is CASVRGQGFGGETQYF.

The chain uses TRBV7-2 and TRBJ1-3, with D unresolved. Germline V gives CDR1 SGHTA, CDR2 FQGNSA. Trimming removed 2 bases at V and 1 base at J, with 6 bases between. This CDR3 region has 14 residues. The CDR3 loop reads CASSLSRSGNTIYF. The CDR3 region has the DNA TGTGCCAGCAGCTTATCACGTTCTGGAAACACCATATATTTT.

The chain joins TRBV29-1 to TRBJ2-7; D gene unclear. The ends were cut back, 6 bases at V and 0 bases at J, with 15 bases in the middle. CDR3 size: 14 residues. Germline assignment: CDR1 SQVTM and CDR2 ANQGSEA. The CDR3 DNA is TGCAGCGTAGACCCGACTGGAAGCTCCTACGAGCAGTACTTC. Translation gives CSVDPTGSSYEQYF.

The J gene is TRBJ1-1, the V gene TRBV15, with 7 bases aligning to TRBD1. The V and J ends lost 0 bases and 0 bases, in that order; junction bases with no gene match: 4. CDR3 length equals 16 residues. Germline CDR1 LNHNV, CDR2 YYDKDF (reference sequence). CDR3 sequence (DNA): TGTGCCACCAGCAGAGAAACAGGGGCCCTGAACACTGAAGCTTTCTTT. The encoded protein is CATSRETGALNTEAFF.

The chain couples TRBV6-4 to TRBJ2-7; 12 bases map to TRBD1. CDR1 and CDR2 (germline): MRHNA, SNTAGT. The CDR3 is 19 amino acids. Trimming cost V 4 bases and J 4 bases; bases outside gene matches: 17. The CDR3 region is CASSVGYGDRGRVKYEQYF. Here the CDR3 DNA reads TGTGCCAGCAGTGTGGGGTATGGGGACAGGGGGCGAGTTAAATACGAGCAGTACTTC.

This clonotype turned up a few times. The V call is TRBV6-5, the J call TRBJ2-3; D is ambiguous. The V and J ends lost 2 bases and 2 bases respectively, with 8 bases between them. This CDR3 comprises 14 residues. The V gene's germline CDR1 is MNHEY and CDR2 SVGAGI. CDR3 sequence (DNA): TGTGCCAGCAGTTACAGATCCAACACAGATACGCAGTATTTT. It yields the protein CASSYRSNTDTQYF.

The chain links TRBV10-1 to TRBJ2-3, with 7 bases matching TRBD1. This CDR3 region has 14 residues. V lost 4 bases to trimming and J lost 3 bases; unmatched junction nucleotides: 4. CDR1 is WNHNN and CDR2 is SYGVQD in the germline V gene (reference sequence). CDR3 DNA: TGCGCCAGCAGTGCAAGGGGGCCGACAGATACGCAGTATTTT. It yields the protein CASSARGPTDTQYF.

This clonotype was seen a single time. The chain couples TRBV20-1 to TRBJ2-1, with 10 bases aligning to TRBD1. With 0 bases clipped from V and 4 bases from J, the junction kept 3 bases outside the gene matches. This CDR3 spans 15 amino acids. Germline values: CDR1 DFQATT, CDR2 SNEGSKA (reference sequence). Written as DNA, the CDR3 is TGCAGTGCTAGAGAGACAGGGGGCAGGTACAATGAGCAGTTCTTC. Its translation is CSARETGGRYNEQFF.

This chain uses TRBV12-3 or TRBV12-4 with TRBJ2-1, with 9 bases aligning to TRBD2. With V trimmed by 4 bases and J by 7 bases, 11 bases remained unmatched. This CDR3 is built from 16 residues. CDR3 sequence (DNA): TGTGCCAGCAGTTCGGGGATAGCGGGAGTCTGGAATGAGCAGTTCTTC. It encodes CASSSGIAGVWNEQFF.

In this sample, this clonotype turned up a few times. V gene TRBV30 combines with J gene TRBJ1-1, with D possibly being TRBD1 (5 bases). The germline V gene has CDR1 GTSNPN and CDR2 SVGIG (reference sequence). With 3 bases removed from V and 2 bases from J, the gap between germline ends came to 10 bases. The CDR3 extends over 13 amino acids. CDR3 sequence: CAWRARVNTEAFF. The CDR3 coding sequence is TGTGCCTGGAGGGCCAGGGTCAACACTGAAGCTTTCTTT.

This chain joins TRBV19 and TRBJ1-1; 8 bases match TRBD1. The CDR3 has 13 amino acids. V gave up 8 bases and J gave up 3 bases; unmatched junction bases: 5. Germline V lookup: CDR1 LNHDA, CDR2 SQIVND (reference sequence). The CDR3 DNA reads TGTGCCAGTTTGGACAGGGTTCACACTGAAGCTTTCTTT. As protein: CASLDRVHTEAFF.

This clonotype was seen once. This sequence joins TRBV2 and TRBJ2-5, with TRBD1 as a possible D gene (5 bases). Trimming stripped 2 bases from V and 1 base from J, with 8 bases between. The CDR3 is 14 amino acids. Germline values: CDR1 SNHLY, CDR2 FYNNEI. The CDR3 reads CASSERTGQETQYF. The CDR3, as DNA: TGTGCCAGCAGTGAACGAACAGGCCAAGAGACCCAGTACTTC.

The chain is built from TRBV30 and TRBJ2-3; D may be TRBD2 (6 bases). V was cut by 3 bases and J by 3 bases, with 13 bases left in between. The germline gives CDR1 GTSNPN, CDR2 SVGIG (reference sequence). The length of the CDR3 is 14 residues. CDR3 in amino acids: CAWSPGVETDTQYF. The CDR3 DNA is TGTGCCTGGAGCCCGGGAGTGGAGACAGATACGCAGTATTTT.

V gene TRBV7-2 combines with J gene TRBJ2-1, with D perhaps matching TRBD1 or TRBD2 (5 bases each). This CDR3 region has 13 residues. CDR1 is SGHTA, CDR2 FQGNSA, per germline. The germline V and J ends were trimmed by 5 bases and 7 bases, with 12 bases remaining between them. Written as DNA, the CDR3 is TGTGCCAGCAGCCAAGGGACGACTAATGAGCAGTTCTTC. Its translation: CASSQGTTNEQFF.